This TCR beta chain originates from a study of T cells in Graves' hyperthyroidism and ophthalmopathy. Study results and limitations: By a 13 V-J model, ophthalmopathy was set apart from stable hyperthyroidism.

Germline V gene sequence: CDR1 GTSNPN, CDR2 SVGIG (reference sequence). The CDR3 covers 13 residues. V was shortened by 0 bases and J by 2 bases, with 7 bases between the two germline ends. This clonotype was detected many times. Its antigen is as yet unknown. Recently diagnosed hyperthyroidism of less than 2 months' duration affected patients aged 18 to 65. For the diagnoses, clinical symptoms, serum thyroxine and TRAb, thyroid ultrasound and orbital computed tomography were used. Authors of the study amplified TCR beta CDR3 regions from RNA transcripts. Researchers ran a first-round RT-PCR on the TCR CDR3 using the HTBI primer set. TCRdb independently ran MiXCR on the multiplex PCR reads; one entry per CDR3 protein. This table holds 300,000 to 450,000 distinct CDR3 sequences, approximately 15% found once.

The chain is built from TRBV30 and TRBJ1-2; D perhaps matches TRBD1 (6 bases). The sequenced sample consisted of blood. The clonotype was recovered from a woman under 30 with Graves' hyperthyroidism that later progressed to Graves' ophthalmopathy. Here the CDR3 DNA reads TGTGCCTGGAGTGTTACAGGGAACTATGGCTACACCTTC. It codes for CAWSVTGNYGYTF.